Shown below are 21 T cell receptor beta chains from a single sample sequenced in a study of cytomegalovirus exposure and HLA in healthy donors. Primers included in the PCR were 60 Vbeta and 13 Jbeta primers. The method was immunoSEQ multiplex PCR; TCRdb's version includes in-frame clones alone and lacks a portion of them. Found here are about 110,000 clones, around 85% of them singletons; the top ten hold 3.5% to 4%. Sequencing was done on a sample of PBMCs. Receptors originate from a man in his sixties in good health and CMV-seronegative.

CDR3 DNA: TGTGCCTGGATCCCCGGGACAGGGTATGAAAAACTGTTTTTT. It specifies CAWIPGTGYEKLFF. This rearrangement joins TRBV30 to TRBJ1-4; 9 positions match TRBD1. Trimming at V came to 4 bases and at J to 6 bases, leaving 6 bases not matched to a gene. The CDR3 sequence is 14 residues long. CDR1 is GTSNPN and CDR2 is SVGIG in the germline V gene (reference sequence).

The J gene is TRBJ2-1, the V gene TRBV5-1, with 8 bases aligning to TRBD2. The CDR3 extends over 15 amino acids. Germline loops: CDR1 SGHRS, CDR2 YFSETQ. The J segment lost 8 bases and the V segment lost 2 bases, leaving 9 bases of the junction unmatched. The CDR3 here is CASSFRRGGVHEQFF. In DNA, the CDR3 is TGCGCCAGCAGCTTTCGTCGGGGGGGCGTCCATGAGCAGTTCTTC.

This chain uses TRBV4-2 with TRBJ1-5; D is unresolved. Trimming left V 4 bases short and J 0 bases short, with 7 bases between. Per germline, CDR1 LGHNA and CDR2 YNFKEQ. The CDR3 loop spans 14 amino acids. This CDR3 reads CASSREDSNQPQHF. CDR3 sequence (DNA): TGTGCCAGCAGCCGGGAGGATAGCAATCAGCCCCAGCATTTT.

The chain employs TRBV27 and TRBJ1-5, with 7 positions matching TRBD1. V trimming: 8 bases; J trimming: 6 bases; junction bases outside the gene matches: 7. The CDR3 consists of 13 residues. CDR1 and CDR2 from the germline V gene are MNHEY and SMNVEV (reference sequence). CDR3 bases: TGTGCCAGCGGTACAGGGGTAGGTCAGCCCCAGCATTTT. It encodes CASGTGVGQPQHF.

This clone has only one observation. The chain is built from TRBV7-6 and TRBJ2-2, with 11 positions matching TRBD2. Trimming at V came to 3 bases and at J to 7 bases, leaving 7 bases not matched to a gene. Germline V CDR1 and CDR2: SGHVS, FNYEAQ. CDR3 length equals 16 residues. Here the CDR3 reads CASSFLPSGGIGELFF. The CDR3 DNA reads as TGTGCCAGCAGCTTTTTGCCTAGCGGGGGGATCGGGGAGCTGTTTTTT.

The rearrangement uses TRBV28 and TRBJ1-1, with TRBD1 identical over 8 bases. CDR1 and CDR2 from the germline V gene are MDHEN and SYDVKM. Losses at the gene ends were 2 bases for V and 6 bases for J; bases not matched to a gene: 8. The CDR3 is 15 amino acids. Here the CDR3 DNA reads TGTGCCAGCAGTTTAGCGGACAGGGAAGGGGCTGAAGCTTTCTTT. Translated: CASSLADREGAEAFF. The whole variable domain, filled in from reference TRBV28 and TRBJ1-1, reads DVKVTQSSRYLVKRTGEKVFLECVQDMDHENMFWYRQDPGLGLRLIYFSYDVKMKEKGDIPEGYSVSREKKERFSLILESASTNQTSMYLCASSLADREGAEAFFGQGTRLTVV.

V gene TRBV7-2 combines with J gene TRBJ1-2, with 7 bases that match TRBD1. Per the germline V gene, CDR1 is SGHTA and CDR2 is FQGNSA. The CDR3 is 15 residues long. After removal of 1 base from V and 3 bases from J, the junction contained 5 bases not matched to a gene. The DNA for the CDR3 is TGTGCCAGCAGCTTAGGAGGAGGGGGCTACTATGGCTACACCTTC. This translates into CASSLGGGGYYGYTF. The whole variable domain, filled in from reference TRBV7-2 and TRBJ1-2, reads GAGVSQSPSNKVTEKGKDVELRCDPISGHTALYWYRQSLGQGLEFLIYFQGNSAPDKSGLPSDRFSAERTGGSVSTLTIQRTQQEDSAVYLCASSLGGGGYYGYTFGSGTRLTVV.

In its sample, this clone was seen a few times. J is TRBJ1-5 and V is TRBV4-3, with TRBD1 identical over 11 bases. Germline V gene lookup returns CDR1 LGHNA and CDR2 YSLEER. This CDR3 is 15 amino acids long. V shed 3 bases, J shed 4 bases, and the junction held 2 bases outside the gene matches. The CDR3: CASSHGTGGNQPQHF. The DNA for the CDR3 is TGCGCCAGCAGCCACGGGACAGGGGGAAATCAGCCCCAGCATTTT.

CDR3 sequence reads: CAWSGGTLSNSPLHF. In nucleotides, the CDR3 is TGTGCCTGGAGTGGGGGGACTCTTAGTAATTCACCCCTCCACTTT. V and J are TRBV30 and TRBJ1-6, with a possible D match to TRBD1 (5 bases). The V and J ends lost 1 base and 6 bases respectively, with 13 bases between them. Looked up from germline, CDR1 is GTSNPN and CDR2 is SVGIG (reference sequence). This CDR3 is 15 amino acids long.

The chain is built from TRBV5-1 and TRBJ2-3; TRBD1 is a possible D gene (5 bases). Trimming took off 0 bases at V and 0 bases at J, with 8 bases between the two ends. CDR3 length equals 15 residues. The germline CDR1 and CDR2 sequences are SGHRS and YFSETQ. The CDR3 is CASSLAGISTDTQYF. CDR3 in DNA: TGCGCCAGCAGCTTGGCAGGGATTAGCACAGATACGCAGTATTTT.

This clone has more than one count but fewer than ten. The rearrangement uses TRBV5-1 and TRBJ1-4; maybe TRBD1 (5 bases). The germline CDR1 and CDR2 sequences are SGHRS and YFSETQ. This CDR3 has 15 amino acids. V was trimmed by 4 bases and J by 2 bases, leaving 12 bases between them. Written as DNA, the CDR3 is TGCGCCAGCAGCCCGTTGTCAGGGACTAATGAAAAACTGTTTTTT. Its translation is CASSPLSGTNEKLFF.

This chain connects TRBV5-4 to TRBJ1-6, with 7 nucleotides matching TRBD1. CDR1 and CDR2 (germline): SGHNT, YYREEE (reference sequence). J gave up 10 bases and V 1 base, and 8 bases lay outside the gene matches. The CDR3 totals 15 residues. The CDR3 loop reads CASSLSLRGGSPLHF. DNA for the CDR3: TGTGCCAGCAGCTTGAGCCTGAGAGGGGGCTCACCCCTCCACTTT.

This clone was counted between two and nine times. J is TRBJ1-3 and V is TRBV14; D perhaps matches TRBD1 (6 bases). CDR3 length: 20 residues. The germline V and J ends were trimmed by 0 bases and 0 bases, with 21 bases remaining between them. Germline CDR1 SGHDN, CDR2 FVKESK. The CDR3, as DNA: TGTGCCAGCAGCCAAGAATGGGCCCTACGGGACACAGACTCTGGAAACACCATATATTTT. Translated, it gives CASSQEWALRDTDSGNTIYF.

This chain joins TRBV5-1 and TRBJ1-4, with 8 bases fitting TRBD1. This CDR3 has 16 residues. Germline assignment: CDR1 SGHRS and CDR2 YFSETQ. The trim removed 0 bases at V and 7 bases at J, leaving 8 bases unmatched. The CDR3 protein is CASSLVRTGPGEKLFF. CDR3 DNA: TGCGCCAGCAGCTTGGTACGGACAGGGCCGGGTGAAAAACTGTTTTTT.

The gene calls are TRBV28 and TRBJ1-1; D may be TRBD1 (5 bases). Germline CDR1 is MDHEN and CDR2 is SYDVKM. Trimming cost V 6 bases and J 7 bases, with 12 bases left between them. The CDR3 has 12 amino acids. Here the CDR3 DNA reads TGTGCCAGCAGCCAGGGCCTCTTTGAAGCTTTCTTT. Translation gives CASSQGLFEAFF.

The genes are TRBV6-6 and TRBJ2-7, with D possibly matching TRBD2 (6 bases). Germline V gene data show CDR1 as MNHNY and CDR2 as SVGAGI (reference sequence). This CDR3 has 15 residues. V lost 8 bases and J 0 bases, leaving 17 bases between the germline ends. Here the CDR3 DNA reads TGTGCCAGCGGCGGGGAAGGGACTTACTCCTACGAGCAGTACGTC. Protein sequence: CASGGEGTYSYEQYV.

The chain recombines TRBV4-1 with TRBJ2-5; possible D gene TRBD2, 6 bases. In germline, CDR1 is MGHRA, CDR2 YSYEKL. The V end lost 3 bases, the J end lost 4 bases, and 12 bases lay between the germline ends. The CDR3 length is 14 residues. The CDR3 protein is CASSQGGSRETQYF. CDR3 nucleotides: TGCGCCAGCAGCCAGGGGGGATCGAGAGAGACCCAGTACTTC.

This sequence joins TRBV30 and TRBJ2-4, with 10 bases identical to TRBD2. There are 15 residues in the CDR3. J was trimmed by 6 bases and V by 0 bases; bases with no gene match: 5. Germline V gives CDR1 GTSNPN, CDR2 SVGIG (reference sequence). The chain's CDR3 is CAWSVIAGGRNIQYF. CDR3 sequence (DNA): TGTGCCTGGAGTGTAATAGCGGGGGGACGAAACATTCAGTACTTC.

This chain joins TRBV15 and TRBJ2-5; TRBD2 agrees at 10 bases. This CDR3 contains 15 residues. Germline loops: CDR1 LNHNV, CDR2 YYDKDF (reference sequence). V trimming: 6 bases; J trimming: 5 bases; junction bases outside the gene matches: 9. The CDR3 sequence is CATSNLAGVRETQYF. The CDR3 DNA follows: TGTGCCACCAGTAACCTAGCGGGGGTTCGGGAGACCCAGTACTTC.

The J gene is TRBJ2-6, the V gene TRBV30, with D possibly TRBD1 on 6 matching bases. This CDR3 spans 14 amino acids. The V end was cut by 2 bases, the J end by 3 bases, with 8 bases between. Per the germline V gene, CDR1 is GTSNPN and CDR2 is SVGIG (reference sequence). DNA of the CDR3: TGTGCCTGGAGTACAGGGATTGGGGCCAACGTCCTGACTTTC. Translating it yields CAWSTGIGANVLTF.

The V and J genes are TRBV4-2 and TRBJ1-2, with 7 positions matching TRBD1. The CDR3 contains 15 residues. Per the germline V gene, CDR1 is LGHNA and CDR2 is YNFKEQ. The junction had 10 bases not matched to a gene; V was cut back by 1 base and J by 8 bases. DNA for the CDR3: TGTGCCAGCAGCCAAGGGGCAGGGGGATATGACGGCTACACCTTC. This sequence encodes CASSQGAGGYDGYTF.